The entry below gives a single T cell receptor beta chain sequence along with its context. The source of the sample is a study of blood T cell repertoires in COVID-19. For the study at large: Donors in the United States, Italy and Spain gave samples during acute or convalescent COVID-19. The analysed material was cDNA or gDNA that came from T cells, B-cell-depleted T cells, or PBMCs.

How the authors handled the data: By means of reference gene primer amplification, nucleated cell counts were estimated. The assay was immunoSEQ multiplex PCR, and TCRdb's table has in-frame clones only and misses some. Clone size and the V and J calls come from that table; the DNA yielded D and trimming. The sample includes around 200,000 clones, about 90% of them seen just once. Per germline, CDR1 SGHNT and CDR2 YENEEA. The CDR3 is made up of 15 amino acids. V gave up 1 base and J gave up 0 bases, with 9 bases separating them. Specimen: peripheral blood. The receptor was derived from a man aged 18 to 35 with active or convalescent COVID-19. V usage is TRBV11-3 and J usage is TRBJ1-1, with D possibly matching TRBD1 (5 bases). The CDR3 is CASSLGAGMNTEAFF. CDR3 DNA sequence: TGTGCCAGCAGCTTAGGGGCAGGGATGAACACTGAAGCTTTCTTT. The complete variable domain, with remaining parts taken from reference TRBV11-3 and TRBJ1-1, reads EAGVVQSPRYKIIEKKQPVAFWCNPISGHNTLYWYLQNLGQGPELLIRYENEEAVDDSQLPKDRFSAERLKGVDSTLKIQPAELGDSAVYLCASSLGAGMNTEAFFGQGTRLTVV.